One sample yielded the 10 T cell receptor beta chains listed below, sequenced in a study of blood T cell repertoires in COVID-19. The table came from immunoSEQ multiplex PCR; TCRdb's copy has only in-frame clones and leaves some out. The table has around 100,000 clones, just over 85% seen once. The sequenced material came from peripheral blood. The receptor source for this set is a human donor in a cohort sampled during active COVID-19.

The V gene is TRBV25-1, the J gene TRBJ2-1; TRBD1 aligns across 7 bases. The CDR3 sequence is 14 residues long. Trimming cost V 4 bases and J 5 bases; bases outside gene matches: 5. Germline V gene data show CDR1 as MGHDK and CDR2 as SYGVNS. CDR3 protein: CASSVLTGDNEQFF. The CDR3 nucleotides are TGTGCCAGCAGTGTACTCACAGGGGACAATGAGCAGTTCTTC.

This clone has a single count. The chain carries TRBV9 and TRBJ2-1; D is unclear. Per the germline V gene, CDR1 is SGDLS and CDR2 is YYNGEE. V was clipped by 3 bases and J by 5 bases, with 3 bases between them. CDR3 length equals 11 residues. The CDR3 sequence is CASSADNEQFF. The CDR3 DNA follows: TGTGCCAGCAGCGCTGACAATGAGCAGTTCTTC.

The CDR3 region is CASSLSVVEQYF. The CDR3 coding sequence is TGTGCCAGCAGCTTATCCGTAGTGGAGCAGTACTTC. The chain links TRBV13 to TRBJ2-7, with no clear D. The ends were cut back, 2 bases at V and 7 bases at J, with 9 bases in the middle. Germline CDR1 PRHDT, CDR2 FYEKMQ (reference sequence). CDR3 length: 12 residues.

The chain is built from TRBV28 and TRBJ2-7, with a possible D match to TRBD2 (6 bases). The germline gives CDR1 MDHEN, CDR2 SYDVKM. The CDR3 consists of 15 residues. Trimming left V 5 bases short and J 7 bases short, with 21 bases between. CDR3 sequence reads: CASSLDRDSPWEQYF. The DNA for the CDR3 is TGTGCCAGCAGTCTAGATCGGGACTCGCCGTGGGAGCAGTACTTC.

The rearrangement joins TRBV30 to TRBJ2-3, with 11 positions matching TRBD2. The germline V gene encodes CDR1 GTSNPN and CDR2 SVGIG (reference sequence). The CDR3 loop spans 15 amino acids. V dropped 0 bases and J dropped 3; count of bases not matched to a gene: 2. Here the CDR3 reads CAWSVPSGRTDTQYF. The CDR3 DNA follows: TGTGCCTGGAGTGTGCCTAGCGGGAGGACAGATACGCAGTATTTT.

The chain combines TRBV6-1 with TRBJ1-6, with a tentative D call TRBD1 (5 bases). The V gene lost 3 bases and the J gene lost 6 bases, with 6 bases spanning the gap. The CDR3 has 13 residues. CDR1 is MNHNS, CDR2 SASEGT, per germline. CDR3 sequence: CASSDRVNSPLHF. CDR3 nucleotides: TGTGCCAGCAGTGACAGGGTTAATTCACCCCTCCACTTT.

The V call is TRBV9, the J call TRBJ2-7, with 8 bases aligning to TRBD2. The germline CDR1 and CDR2 sequences are SGDLS and YYNGEE. V shed 3 bases, J shed 6 bases, and the junction held 11 bases outside the gene matches. This CDR3 is built from 15 residues. CDR3 in amino acids: CASSALMAGGSEQYF. In DNA, the CDR3 is TGTGCCAGCAGCGCCTTAATGGCGGGAGGAAGCGAGCAGTACTTC.

The V gene is TRBV12-3 or TRBV12-4, the J gene TRBJ1-2; possible D gene TRBD1, 5 bases. The CDR3 is made up of 12 amino acids. The ends were cut back, 4 bases at V and 3 bases at J, with 6 bases in the middle. The CDR3 sequence is CASSWGDYGYTF. The CDR3 DNA follows: TGTGCCAGCAGTTGGGGGGACTATGGCTACACCTTC.

The rearrangement links TRBV19 to TRBJ2-7; weak D call: TRBD1 (7 bases). V lost 7 bases to trimming and J lost 0 bases, with 13 bases between them. CDR1 LNHDA and CDR2 SQIVND come from the germline V gene (reference sequence). The CDR3 consists of 14 residues. The CDR3 loop is CASTRDSVSYEQYF. The CDR3 DNA is TGTGCCAGTACGCGGGACAGTGTCTCCTACGAGCAGTACTTC.

The chain combines TRBV15 with TRBJ2-7; 8 bases are a match to TRBD1. CDR3 length: 15 amino acids. Germline V gene lookup returns CDR1 LNHNV and CDR2 YYDKDF (reference sequence). J gave up 1 base and V 5 bases, and 7 bases lay outside the gene matches. CDR3 loop: CATSLGQGASYEQYF. The CDR3 DNA is TGTGCCACCAGCTTAGGCCAGGGGGCGTCCTACGAGCAGTACTTC.